Detailed here is one TCR beta chain. Its antigen is as yet unknown. Here immunoSEQ multiplex PCR was the method, and the copy in TCRdb shows in-frame clones only, minus some. Counted here are 40,000 to 55,000 clones, around 95% occurring once; the ten biggest clones make up over 0.65%. With 1 base clipped from V and 2 bases from J, the junction kept 2 bases outside the gene matches. The length of the CDR3 is 16 residues. Per germline, CDR1 MGHDK and CDR2 SYGVNS. This sample was included in a study of T cell clonotyping in hematopoietic cell transplantation. Broader study findings: No sorting was done, leaving CD4 and CD8 contributions mixed. At the given depth, recipient repertoires were over 95% de novo clonotypes.

J is TRBJ2-2 and V is TRBV25-1; 9 nucleotides line up with TRBD1. The sequence was collected from a woman aged 50 to 60 in good health. Some clones in this sample may be carry-over from other donors' samples. Sequencing used peripheral blood mononuclear cells. CDR3 protein: CASSEWTGVNTGELFF. The CDR3 bases are TGTGCCAGCAGTGAATGGACAGGGGTTAACACCGGGGAGCTGTTTTTT.